Each of the 5 T cell receptor beta chains below was sequenced from the same sample in a study of T-cell memory formation after mild COVID-19. TCRdb called the 5' RACE reads again in MiXCR, with one record for every CDR3 protein. The table shows about 140,000 distinct CDR3 sequences, with around 15% occurring only once. Material: PBMCs or a T cell subset sorted from them (not recorded which). These receptors were taken from an adult woman who had mild COVID-19 (a few samples of this study predate the infection). Cell type and time point are not known.

The gene calls are TRBV7-9 and TRBJ2-1, with unresolved D. Trimming removed 0 bases at V and 6 bases at J, with 12 bases between. The length of the CDR3 is 15 residues. The germline CDR1 and CDR2 sequences are SEHNR and FQNEAQ (reference sequence). The CDR3: CASSLAYDGFNEQFF. DNA for the CDR3: TGTGCCAGCAGCTTAGCCTATGACGGATTCAATGAGCAGTTCTTC.

The chain has TRBV12-3 or TRBV12-4 and TRBJ2-3; 10 bases align to TRBD2. Trimming cost V 4 bases and J 6 bases; bases outside gene matches: 4. The CDR3 is made up of 14 amino acids. The CDR3, as DNA: TGTGCCAGCAGTTCCAGCGGGAGGGTCGATACGCAGTATTTT. Translation: CASSSSGRVDTQYF.

The V call is TRBV24-1, the J call TRBJ2-2, with 8 bases lining up with TRBD1. Losses at the gene ends were 1 base for V and 4 bases for J; bases not matched to a gene: 13. Germline V gives CDR1 KGHDR, CDR2 SFDVKD. The CDR3 extends over 19 amino acids. CDR3 nucleotides: TGTGCCACCAGTGATTTCAACACCCCGGGACAGGCCTCCACCGGGGAGCTGTTTTTT. Protein: CATSDFNTPGQASTGELFF.

This clonotype was seen only a few times. The rearrangement uses TRBV5-1 and TRBJ1-1, with unresolved D. Per the germline V gene, CDR1 is SGHRS and CDR2 is YFSETQ. Trimming left V 4 bases short and J 1 base short, with 14 bases between. The CDR3 consists of 15 residues. CDR3 sequence reads: CASSESSGRNTEAFF. As DNA, the CDR3 is TGCGCCAGCAGCGAGTCCTCCGGAAGGAACACTGAAGCTTTCTTT.

This clonotype showed up many times. This chain links TRBV6-5 with TRBJ2-7; 10 bases map to TRBD1. CDR3 length equals 14 residues. Germline CDR1 is MNHEY and CDR2 is SVGAGI. The trim removed 4 bases at V and 5 bases at J, leaving 5 bases unmatched. The chain's CDR3 is CASSSGQGSDEQYF. CDR3 sequence (DNA): TGTGCCAGCAGTTCGGGACAGGGGAGCGACGAGCAGTACTTC.